This is a list of T cell receptor beta chains from one sample in a study of PD-1 blockade in classical Hodgkin lymphoma. Clones were sequenced by immunoSEQ multiplex PCR, and TCRdb holds only the in-frame ones, with some missing. The data show 25,000 to 35,000 clones, 65% to 80% seen once. Material: CD4+ T cells from blood, obtained before the fourth cycle of nivolumab. The receptors derive from a human donor with classical Hodgkin lymphoma. CDR3s include the opening cysteine and the closing phenylalanine or tryptophan. Each record gives: J gene, D gene, clone size, V gene, CDR3 DNA, CDR3 protein. D genes are given only for firm matches. Clone size is stated in some rows and not others, as once, few, many or a class when expanded.

J: TRBJ2-3
D: TRBD2
size: NA
V: TRBV7-2
DNA: TGTGCCAGCAGCGCCAGCGGACTAGCGGGGGGGCGCCCCGAGTATTTT
CDR3: CASSASGLAGGRPEYF

J: TRBJ2-2
D: NA
size: NA
V: TRBV27
DNA: TGTGCCAGCAGCTTAAACCGGGACGGAGGCACCGGGGAGCTGTTTTTT
CDR3: CASSLNRDGGTGELFF

J: TRBJ1-2
D: NA
size: NA
V: TRBV19
DNA: TGTGCCAGTAGTATCCCTACCGACAGGAGCTACACCTTC
CDR3: CASSIPTDRSYTF

J: TRBJ2-1
D: NA
size: once
V: TRBV19
DNA: TGTGCCAGTAGGTATCTGGGGGGCATGGATGAGCAGTTCTTC
CDR3: CASRYLGGMDEQFF

J: TRBJ1-2
D: TRBD1
size: NA
V: TRBV5-4
DNA: TGTGCCAGCAGCCTCAGACAGGGGGCCATCTATGGCTACACCTTC
CDR3: CASSLRQGAIYGYTF

J: TRBJ2-2
D: TRBD2
size: NA
V: TRBV11-3
DNA: TGTGCCAGCAGCTCCGAACAAAGCGGGAGTTATACCGGGGAGCTGTTTTTT
CDR3: CASSSEQSGSYTGELFF

J: TRBJ2-5
D: NA
size: NA
V: TRBV6-5
DNA: TGTGCCAGCAGCTACACCAGCCCCGGGGGCCGGGAGACCCAGTACTTC
CDR3: CASSYTSPGGRETQYF

J: TRBJ2-3
D: NA
size: NA
V: TRBV7-9
DNA: TGTGCCAGCAGCCCACGTTCGGCCACAGATACGCAGTATTTT
CDR3: CASSPRSATDTQYF

J: TRBJ1-1
D: NA
size: few
V: TRBV2
DNA: TGTGCCAGCAGTTCCCAGGGTCCGAACACTGAAGCTTTCTTT
CDR3: CASSSQGPNTEAFF

J: TRBJ2-7
D: TRBD2
size: NA
V: TRBV5-6
DNA: TGTGCCAGCAGCTTGGAGGGACTGAAGCGGGAGCGATACGAGCAGTACTTC
CDR3: CASSLEGLKRERYEQYF

J: TRBJ1-2
D: TRBD1
size: NA
V: TRBV19
DNA: TGTGCCAGTAGGGCGGGACAGGGGGTCAACTATGGCTACACCTTC
CDR3: CASRAGQGVNYGYTF

J: TRBJ2-2
D: NA
size: NA
V: TRBV6-1
DNA: TGTGCCAGCACCCCCCCAACGGCCGGGGAGCTGTTTTTT
CDR3: CASTPPTAGELFF

J: TRBJ2-2
D: NA
size: NA
V: TRBV7-7
DNA: TGTGCTAGCAGCCGCGACCGGGGCATAAACACCGGGGAGCTGTTTTTT
CDR3: CASSRDRGINTGELFF

J: TRBJ2-2
D: NA
size: NA
V: TRBV7-8
DNA: TGTGCCAGCAGCGCCGGGACCTACGCGAACACCGGGGAGCTGTTTTTT
CDR3: CASSAGTYANTGELFF

J: TRBJ2-5
D: NA
size: NA
V: TRBV28
DNA: TGTGCCAGCAGTCCACCGCGGGGCCAAGAGACCCAGTACTTC
CDR3: CASSPPRGQETQYF

J: TRBJ1-2
D: NA
size: NA
V: TRBV18
DNA: TGTGCCAGCTCACCACCCAGACAGGAGGTTGGCTACACCTTC
CDR3: CASSPPRQEVGYTF

J: TRBJ2-3
D: NA
size: NA
V: TRBV19
DNA: TGTGCCAGTAGTGCCGTTTGGGGTACGCAGTATTTT
CDR3: CASSAVWGTQYF

J: TRBJ2-7
D: NA
size: once
V: TRBV11-2
DNA: TGTGCCAGCAGCTTAAGGCCACCCCAGGACCGTTTCCGGGAGCAGTACTTC
CDR3: CASSLRPPQDRFREQYF

J: TRBJ1-2
D: NA
size: NA
V: TRBV5-8
DNA: TGTGCCAGCAGCTTGTTTGGGGCTCCCGCGGGGTGGTATGGCTACACCTTC
CDR3: CASSLFGAPAGWYGYTF

J: TRBJ2-1
D: TRBD1
size: NA
V: TRBV5-1
DNA: TGCGCCAGCAGCTCGACAGGGGGCTACTACAATGAGCAGTTCTTC
CDR3: CASSSTGGYYNEQFF

J: TRBJ2-7
D: NA
size: once
V: TRBV7-6
DNA: TGTGCCAGCAGCTTAGAACCCAACTACGAGCAGTACTTC
CDR3: CASSLEPNYEQYF

J: TRBJ2-5
D: TRBD2
size: few
V: TRBV6-1
DNA: TGTGCCAGCAGTGAATTCCGGGGGACTAGTAGAGAGACCCAGTACTTC
CDR3: CASSEFRGTSRETQYF

J: TRBJ2-5
D: NA
size: NA
V: TRBV5-1
DNA: TGCGCCAGCACTTCGGTATCGACGGAGACCCAGTACTTC
CDR3: CASTSVSTETQYF

J: TRBJ2-5
D: TRBD1
size: NA
V: TRBV6-1
DNA: TGTGCCAGCAGTGGAAACAGGGGGCTAGGAGAGACCCAGTACTTC
CDR3: CASSGNRGLGETQYF

J: TRBJ2-3
D: NA
size: NA
V: TRBV9
DNA: TGTGCCAGCAGCCCGCGGGCCCGGACCGAGGCAGATACGCAGTATTTT
CDR3: CASSPRARTEADTQYF

J: TRBJ2-1
D: TRBD2
size: NA
V: TRBV11-2
DNA: TGTGCCAGCAGCCCCACCGGAGCGGGAGGGGTTTACAATGAGCAGTTCTTC
CDR3: CASSPTGAGGVYNEQFF

J: TRBJ2-4
D: TRBD2
size: few
V: TRBV19
DNA: TGTGCCAGTAGCCTCAGGAGTAGCGGGGCCCTAGCCAAAAACATTCAGTACTTC
CDR3: CASSLRSSGALAKNIQYF

J: TRBJ1-5
D: NA
size: few
V: TRBV19
DNA: TGTGCCAGTAGCGGGAATTATCAGCCCCAGCATTTT
CDR3: CASSGNYQPQHF

J: TRBJ1-5
D: TRBD1
size: NA
V: TRBV19
DNA: TGTGCCAGTAGTATAGAAGGGACAGGTTATAGCAATCAGCCCCAGCATTTT
CDR3: CASSIEGTGYSNQPQHF

J: TRBJ2-2
D: NA
size: medium-sized
V: TRBV7-9
DNA: TGTGCCAGCACCCTAGGAGGGAGAACCGGGGAGCTGTTTTTT
CDR3: CASTLGGRTGELFF

J: TRBJ1-2
D: NA
size: few
V: TRBV4-1
DNA: TGCGCCAGCAGCCAAGCCGGGATTTCGGGGGGCTACACCTTC
CDR3: CASSQAGISGGYTF

J: TRBJ2-7
D: NA
size: NA
V: TRBV27
DNA: TGTGCCAGCACGGGGGTCCCAGGCCCCTGCGCCTACGAGCAGTACTTC
CDR3: CASTGVPGPCAYEQYF

J: TRBJ1-4
D: NA
size: NA
V: TRBV6-5
DNA: TGTGCCAGCAGTCTAGATGCAACTAATGAAAAACTGTTTTTT
CDR3: CASSLDATNEKLFF

J: TRBJ2-7
D: NA
size: NA
V: TRBV18
DNA: TGTGCCAGCTCACCATCCGACTCCTACGAGCAGTACTTC
CDR3: CASSPSDSYEQYF

J: TRBJ2-7
D: NA
size: NA
V: TRBV7-9
DNA: TGTGCCAGCAGCTCCCTTCGATTGGACAGTGCCTACGAGCAGTACTTC
CDR3: CASSSLRLDSAYEQYF

J: TRBJ2-7
D: TRBD2
size: NA
V: TRBV6-5
DNA: TGTGCCAGCAGTTATCTAGCGGAGACCTACGAGCAGTACTTC
CDR3: CASSYLAETYEQYF

J: TRBJ1-5
D: NA
size: few
V: TRBV18
DNA: TGTGCCAGCTCACCACTAGGGGAGGGAGGACAGCCCCAGCATTTT
CDR3: CASSPLGEGGQPQHF

J: TRBJ2-1
D: TRBD2
size: NA
V: TRBV10-3
DNA: TGTGCCATCAGGACTAGCGGGATAGGTTTCAATGAGCAGTTCTTC
CDR3: CAIRTSGIGFNEQFF

J: TRBJ2-7
D: NA
size: NA
V: TRBV4-3
DNA: TGCGCCAGCAGCCAAGAACCGGGACACCCCTACGAGCAGTACTTC
CDR3: CASSQEPGHPYEQYF

J: TRBJ2-3
D: NA
size: NA
V: TRBV29-1
DNA: TGCAGCGTTGGGAGAGGGTCAGGGGGGACAGATACGCAGTATTTT
CDR3: CSVGRGSGGTDTQYF

J: TRBJ1-3
D: NA
size: once
V: TRBV5-6
DNA: TGTGCCAGCCACTGGCGGGGTCTTGGAAACACCATATATTTT
CDR3: CASHWRGLGNTIYF

J: TRBJ2-1
D: TRBD2
size: NA
V: TRBV9
DNA: TGTGCCAGCAGCCCGCAAACTAGCGGGGGGGCCGATAGGAATGAGCAGTTCTTC
CDR3: CASSPQTSGGADRNEQFF

J: TRBJ1-4
D: TRBD1
size: NA
V: TRBV7-9
DNA: TGTGCCAGCAGCTTAGTATGGGTTTACGGACAGGGTGAAAAACTGTTTTTT
CDR3: CASSLVWVYGQGEKLFF

J: TRBJ1-2
D: NA
size: NA
V: TRBV7-2
DNA: TGTGCCAGCAGCCGGCACGGGGGCTATGGCTACACCTTC
CDR3: CASSRHGGYGYTF

J: TRBJ1-2
D: TRBD1
size: NA
V: TRBV28
DNA: TGTGCCAGCAGTCCGGGACAGGGTGGCTATGGCTACACCTTC
CDR3: CASSPGQGGYGYTF

J: TRBJ2-7
D: TRBD1
size: few
V: TRBV7-7
DNA: TGTGCTAGCAGCTTTATGGACAGGGGCGAGCAGTACTTC
CDR3: CASSFMDRGEQYF

J: TRBJ2-1
D: NA
size: once
V: TRBV18
DNA: TGTGCCAGCTCATCCAACTGGGGGGCTGACAATGAGCAGTTCTTC
CDR3: CASSSNWGADNEQFF

J: TRBJ1-2
D: NA
size: NA
V: TRBV7-9
DNA: TGTGCCAGCAGCTTAGGAACTGGCAACCACTATGGCTACACCTTC
CDR3: CASSLGTGNHYGYTF

J: TRBJ1-2
D: NA
size: NA
V: TRBV6-5
DNA: TGTGCCAGCAGTTATCTAGGCTATGGCTACACCTTC
CDR3: CASSYLGYGYTF

J: TRBJ1-4
D: TRBD1
size: once
V: TRBV9
DNA: TGTGCCAGCAGCGTAGGGACAGGGGCAACTAATGAAAAACTGTTTTTT
CDR3: CASSVGTGATNEKLFF